This TCR beta chain was recovered during a study of cytomegalovirus exposure and HLA in healthy donors. Notes on the study in general: Segments of the TCR beta V type were, in most cases, productive about 87% or about 30% of the time in an earlier analysis. Later, an analysis found that common viral pathogens appeared to be linked with several of the most significant clusters. 150 or so TCR beta chains were listed as cytomegalovirus-associated. V segments that were indistinguishable, TRBV6-2 and TRBV6-3 among them, were omitted from analysis.

Note on this clone: The target antigen is unknown.

Germline values: CDR1 MNHNS, CDR2 SASEGT. Losses at the gene ends were 4 bases for V and 5 bases for J; bases not matched to a gene: 3. This CDR3 region has 14 residues. PCR involved 60 Vbeta and 13 Jbeta primers. TCRdb keeps only in-frame clones here, not all; method: immunoSEQ multiplex PCR. Altogether almost 80,000 clones are present, about 68% being singletons, with the ten largest covering 6.5% to 7.5%. The specimen was PBMCs. The chain couples TRBV6-1 to TRBJ1-1, with 11 bases identical to TRBD1. The clonotype was recovered from a woman aged 45-59 years in good health and CMV-seropositive. CDR3 sequence reads: CASSGGTGGTEAFF. The DNA of the CDR3 is TGTGCCAGCAGTGGCGGGACAGGGGGAACTGAAGCTTTCTTT.